The 2 T cell receptor beta chains given below trace back to one sample, sequenced in a study of shared clonotypes between healthy human individuals. Sequencing used immunoSEQ multiplex PCR; TCRdb keeps in-frame clones, though not all of them. The sample records roughly 1 million clones, about 70% being singletons. The sequenced sample was memory CD4+ T cells sorted from blood. Specified subset: CD45RA-negative fraction. Source of these receptors: a young man in good health.

This clone appeared once. The rearrangement joins TRBV4-3 to TRBJ2-3; 7 nucleotides line up with TRBD1. CDR1 and CDR2 (germline): LGHNA, YSLEER. The length of the CDR3 is 16 residues. The V and J ends lost 0 bases and 6 bases, in that order; junction bases with no gene match: 9. In DNA, the CDR3 is TGCGCCAGCAGCCAAGATATGGGACAGTGGGGGGATACGCAGTATTTT. It yields the protein CASSQDMGQWGDTQYF.

Regarding this clone: Other DNA sequences within the sample encode an identical CDR3. V is TRBV2 and J is TRBJ2-5; no firm D call. The CDR3 has 12 amino acids. Germline values: CDR1 SNHLY, CDR2 FYNNEI. Trimming shortened V by 4 bases and J by 5 bases, and 8 bases separated the two germline ends. Here the CDR3 reads CASSVLGETQYF. CDR3 nucleotide sequence: TGTGCCAGCAGTGTTCTGGGGGAGACCCAGTACTTC.